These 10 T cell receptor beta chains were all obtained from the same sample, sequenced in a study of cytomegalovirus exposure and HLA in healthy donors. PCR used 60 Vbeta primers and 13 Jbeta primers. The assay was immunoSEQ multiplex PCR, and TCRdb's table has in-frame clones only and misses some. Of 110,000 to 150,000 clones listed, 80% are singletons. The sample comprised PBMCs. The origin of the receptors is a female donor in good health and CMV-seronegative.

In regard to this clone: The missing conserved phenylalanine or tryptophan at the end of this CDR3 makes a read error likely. The CDR3 DNA sequence: TGTGCCAGCAGTGAAGGTCAGCTCACAGATACGCAGTATGTT. The encoded protein is CASSEGQLTDTQYV. The V gene is TRBV25-1, the J gene TRBJ2-3; no clear D. Germline V gene lookup returns CDR1 MGHDK and CDR2 SYGVNS. The CDR3 contains 14 residues. V dropped 2 bases and J dropped 2 bases, with 8 bases sitting between them.

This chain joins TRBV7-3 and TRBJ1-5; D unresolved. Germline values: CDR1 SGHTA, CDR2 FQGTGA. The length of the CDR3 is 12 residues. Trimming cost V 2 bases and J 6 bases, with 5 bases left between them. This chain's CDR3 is CASSLGGQPQHF. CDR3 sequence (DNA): TGTGCCAGCAGCTTAGGAGGTCAGCCCCAGCATTTT.

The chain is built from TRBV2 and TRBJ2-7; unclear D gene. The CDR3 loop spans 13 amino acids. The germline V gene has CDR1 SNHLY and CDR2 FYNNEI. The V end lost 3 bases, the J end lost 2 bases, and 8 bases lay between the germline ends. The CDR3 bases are TGTGCCAGCAGTGAGTACTTGACCTACGAGCAGTACTTC. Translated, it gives CASSEYLTYEQYF.

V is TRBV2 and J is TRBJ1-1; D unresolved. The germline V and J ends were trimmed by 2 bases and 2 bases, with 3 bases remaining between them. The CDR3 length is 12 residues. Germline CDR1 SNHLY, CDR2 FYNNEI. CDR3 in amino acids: CASSESNTEAFF. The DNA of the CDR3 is TGTGCCAGCAGTGAATCTAACACTGAAGCTTTCTTT.

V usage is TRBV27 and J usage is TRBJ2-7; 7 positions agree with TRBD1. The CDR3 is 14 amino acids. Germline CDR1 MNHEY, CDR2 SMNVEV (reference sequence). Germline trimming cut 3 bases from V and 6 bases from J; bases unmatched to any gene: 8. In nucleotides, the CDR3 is TGTGCCAGCAGTTTGCCCGGAACAGGGGTCGAGCAGTACTTC. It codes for CASSLPGTGVEQYF.

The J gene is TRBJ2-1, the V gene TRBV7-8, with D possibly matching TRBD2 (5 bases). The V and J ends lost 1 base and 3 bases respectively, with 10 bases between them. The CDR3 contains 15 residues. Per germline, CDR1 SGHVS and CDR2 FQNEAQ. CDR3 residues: CASSLGPSFYNEQFF. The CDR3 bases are TGTGCCAGCAGCTTAGGTCCTAGCTTCTACAATGAGCAGTTCTTC.

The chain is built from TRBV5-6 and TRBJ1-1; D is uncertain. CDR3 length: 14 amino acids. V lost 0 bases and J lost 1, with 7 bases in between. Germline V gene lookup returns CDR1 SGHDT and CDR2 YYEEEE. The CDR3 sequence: CASSLVWANTEAFF. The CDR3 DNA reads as TGTGCCAGCAGCTTGGTTTGGGCGAACACTGAAGCTTTCTTT.

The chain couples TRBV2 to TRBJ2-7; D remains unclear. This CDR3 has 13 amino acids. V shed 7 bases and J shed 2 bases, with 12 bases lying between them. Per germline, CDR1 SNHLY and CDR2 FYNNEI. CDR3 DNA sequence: TGTGCCAGCACGGCCGGAGCCCCCTACGAGCAGTACTTC. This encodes CASTAGAPYEQYF.

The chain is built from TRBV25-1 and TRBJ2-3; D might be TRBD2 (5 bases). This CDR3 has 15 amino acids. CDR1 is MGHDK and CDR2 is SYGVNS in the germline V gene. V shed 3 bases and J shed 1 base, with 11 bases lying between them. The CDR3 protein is CASSDGKERTDTQYF. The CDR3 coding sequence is TGTGCCAGCAGTGACGGGAAGGAGCGCACAGATACGCAGTATTTT.

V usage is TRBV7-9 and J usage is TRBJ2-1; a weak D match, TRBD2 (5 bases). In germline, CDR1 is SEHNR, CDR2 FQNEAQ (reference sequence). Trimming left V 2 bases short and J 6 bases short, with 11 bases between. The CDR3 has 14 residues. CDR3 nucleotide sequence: TGTGCCAGCAGCTTAACTAGAGCCCTCAATGAGCAGTTCTTC. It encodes CASSLTRALNEQFF.